Listed below are T cell receptor beta chains from one sample, sequenced in a study of shared T cell receptors in the human thymus. Here immunoSEQ multiplex PCR was the method, and the copy in TCRdb shows in-frame clones only, minus some. The sample lists hundreds of thousands of clones, roughly 88% occurring once. These data were likewise used in another study, on human thymus T cells.

The sequencing sample was made of thymocytes. Every receptor here comes from a boy under two years old with a congenital heart defect. Each CDR3 is given with its conserved first and last residue. D genes are given only for firm matches. The size entry is marked missing in some rows and otherwise reads once, few, many or a size class.

d_gene	abundance	v_gene	j_gene	CDR3aa	CDR3nt
-	-	TRBV25-1	TRBJ2-1	CASSEYRVGSYNEQFF	TGTGCCAGCAGTGAATATCGGGTGGGCTCCTACAATGAGCAGTTCTTC
-	-	TRBV2	TRBJ2-5	CASRGGEGETQYF	TGTGCCAGCAGGGGTGGAGAGGGAGAGACCCAGTACTTC
-	-	TRBV30	TRBJ2-1	CAWSYRHPHEQFF	TGTGCCTGGAGTTATCGACACCCCCATGAGCAGTTCTTC
TRBD1	-	TRBV7-2	TRBJ2-3	CASSPWTGPDTQYF	TGTGCCAGCAGCCCATGGACAGGGCCAGATACGCAGTATTTT
TRBD1	-	TRBV18	TRBJ1-1	CASSPDRAKGSDTEAFF	TGTGCCAGCTCTCCCGACAGGGCCAAGGGGAGCGACACTGAAGCTTTCTTT
-	few	TRBV21-1	TRBJ2-1	CASTLNNEQFF	TGTGCCAGCACCCTAAACAATGAGCAGTTCTTC
-	-	TRBV9	TRBJ2-5	CASSVAPGILREETQYF	TGTGCCAGCAGCGTAGCTCCGGGCATCTTGAGGGAAGAGACCCAGTACTTC
TRBD2	-	TRBV30	TRBJ2-2	CAWSVSGLAGVRGLFF	TGTGCCTGGAGTGTATCCGGGCTAGCGGGAGTTAGGGGTCTGTTTTTT
TRBD1	-	TRBV30	TRBJ1-1	CAWNAGGYALLVNTEAFF	TGTGCCTGGAACGCAGGGGGCTATGCCCTTTTAGTAAACACTGAAGCTTTCTTT
-	-	TRBV4-1	TRBJ2-1	CASSQKPGLIDEQFF	TGCGCCAGCAGCCAAAAACCGGGATTAATCGATGAGCAGTTCTTC
-	-	TRBV12-5	TRBJ2-5	CASGRRPGLGETQYF	TGTGCTAGTGGACGCCGTCCAGGCCTTGGGGAGACCCAGTACTTC
-	-	TRBV11-2	TRBJ1-4	CASSLDREENEKLFF	TGTGCCAGCAGCTTAGATCGGGAGGAGAATGAAAAACTGTTTTTT
-	-	TRBV4-2	TRBJ1-4	CASSPPAGATNEKLFF	TGTGCCAGCAGCCCCCCCGCGGGGGCAACTAATGAAAAACTGTTTTTT
-	-	TRBV15	TRBJ2-5	CATSRKKTGVGETQYF	TGTGCCACCAGCAGGAAGAAAACGGGAGTGGGGGAGACCCAGTACTTC
TRBD1	-	TRBV5-6	TRBJ2-6	CASSLVDRVTGANVLTF	TGTGCCAGCAGCTTGGTGGACAGGGTAACTGGGGCCAACGTCCTGACTTTC
TRBD2	-	TRBV4-1	TRBJ2-3	CASSQDPRLAGAKDTQYF	TGCGCCAGCAGCCAAGATCCCCGACTAGCGGGAGCTAAAGATACGCAGTATTTT